This is a list of T cell receptor beta chains from one sample in a study of blood T cell repertoires in COVID-19. The repertoire was sequenced with immunoSEQ multiplex PCR; TCRdb's copy has only in-frame clones and lacks some. The repertoire has under 500,000 clones, roughly 87% of them found once; the top ten carry roughly 1.8%. Sequencing was performed on PBMCs or T cells enriched from blood (not recorded which). The receptor source for this set is a woman younger than 30 with acute COVID-19. The CDR3 runs from the conserved cysteine through the conserved F or W. The D gene is left open where the match is weak. Rows may omit the clone size; those that give it use once, few, many or a size class.

D gene: -; V gene: TRBV10-3; clone size: -; J gene: TRBJ2-5; CDR3 DNA: TGTGCCATCGGGGATGGTCCAGGGGCGAGAGAGACCCAGTACTTC; CDR3 protein: CAIGDGPGARETQYF
D gene: -; V gene: TRBV10-3; clone size: -; J gene: TRBJ1-5; CDR3 DNA: TGTGCCATCAGTGATCAGGGTCTAAGCAATCAGCCCCAGCATTTT; CDR3 protein: CAISDQGLSNQPQHF
D gene: -; V gene: TRBV4-3; clone size: -; J gene: TRBJ1-4; CDR3 DNA: TGCGCCAGCAGCCAAATTCGCGGGTATTCTAATGAAAAACTGTTTTTT; CDR3 protein: CASSQIRGYSNEKLFF
D gene: -; V gene: TRBV7-9; clone size: -; J gene: TRBJ1-1; CDR3 DNA: TGTGCCAGCAGCTTATCAGGTATCAGGGCTTTCTTT; CDR3 protein: CASSLSGIRAFF
D gene: -; V gene: TRBV9; clone size: few; J gene: TRBJ1-2; CDR3 DNA: TGTGCCAGCAGCGTAGCTCCAGCTCTAGACTATGGCTACACCTTC; CDR3 protein: CASSVAPALDYGYTF
D gene: TRBD1; V gene: TRBV5-1; clone size: once; J gene: TRBJ2-3; CDR3 DNA: TGCGCCAGCAGCTCACAGGGGGTTGAGGATACGCAGTATTTT; CDR3 protein: CASSSQGVEDTQYF
D gene: TRBD1; V gene: TRBV7-9; clone size: -; J gene: TRBJ1-2; CDR3 DNA: TGTGCCAGCAGCTTTAACCGGGACAGGGAGGCCTTC; CDR3 protein: CASSFNRDREAF
D gene: -; V gene: TRBV15; clone size: -; J gene: TRBJ2-5; CDR3 DNA: TGTGCCACCAGCCGCGGGAGGGACAGGCCTGAAGAGACCCAGTACTTC; CDR3 protein: CATSRGRDRPEETQYF
D gene: -; V gene: TRBV19; clone size: -; J gene: TRBJ1-2; CDR3 DNA: TGTGCCAGTAGCCGGCGGGGAGGGGAAAACTATGGCTACACCTTC; CDR3 protein: CASSRRGGENYGYTF
D gene: TRBD1; V gene: TRBV25-1; clone size: -; J gene: TRBJ1-5; CDR3 DNA: TGTGCCAGCAGTGGACAGGGTAGCAATCAGCCCCAGCATTTT; CDR3 protein: CASSGQGSNQPQHF
D gene: -; V gene: TRBV5-1; clone size: -; J gene: TRBJ2-5; CDR3 DNA: TGCGCCAGCAACTCCGGGACTCAGGGTTTGGAGACCCAGTACTTC; CDR3 protein: CASNSGTQGLETQYF
D gene: -; V gene: TRBV18; clone size: -; J gene: TRBJ1-5; CDR3 DNA: TGTGCCAGCTCACCAGGAGGTGGACAGTACAATCAGCCCCAGCATTTT; CDR3 protein: CASSPGGGQYNQPQHF
D gene: -; V gene: TRBV3-1/TRBV3-2; clone size: few; J gene: TRBJ1-6; CDR3 DNA: TGTGCCAGCAGCCAAGCAAACCAGGGAAGTTCACCCCTCCACTTT; CDR3 protein: CASSQANQGSSPLHF
D gene: TRBD1; V gene: TRBV4-3; clone size: few; J gene: TRBJ1-2; CDR3 DNA: TGCGCCAGCAGCCCCCAGACAGGGAACTATGGCTACACCTTC; CDR3 protein: CASSPQTGNYGYTF
D gene: -; V gene: TRBV9; clone size: -; J gene: TRBJ1-6; CDR3 DNA: TGTGCCAGCAGCGTAGTAACAGGGAATTCACCCCTCCACTTT; CDR3 protein: CASSVVTGNSPLHF
D gene: -; V gene: TRBV6-5; clone size: -; J gene: TRBJ1-1; CDR3 DNA: TGTGCCAGCAGCTTACTCACAGGAGTAGCTTTCTTT; CDR3 protein: CASSLLTGVAFF
D gene: -; V gene: TRBV5-5; clone size: -; J gene: TRBJ2-1; CDR3 DNA: TGTGCCAGCAGCTTGTTGGGTGGGAGCTCCTACAATGAGCAGTTCTTC; CDR3 protein: CASSLLGGSSYNEQFF
D gene: TRBD2; V gene: TRBV27; clone size: -; J gene: TRBJ2-1; CDR3 DNA: TGTGCCAGTGGACTAGCGGGAGCGAATGAGCAGTTCTTC; CDR3 protein: CASGLAGANEQFF
D gene: TRBD2; V gene: TRBV5-1; clone size: few; J gene: TRBJ2-2; CDR3 DNA: TGCGCCAGCAGCTTGAGGCTAGCGGGAAACACCGGGGAGCTGTTTTTT; CDR3 protein: CASSLRLAGNTGELFF
D gene: TRBD2; V gene: TRBV6-5; clone size: -; J gene: TRBJ2-3; CDR3 DNA: TGTGCCAGCAGTTCTCGACTAGCGGGAAGCACAGATACGCAGTATTTT; CDR3 protein: CASSSRLAGSTDTQYF
D gene: TRBD2; V gene: TRBV28; clone size: once; J gene: TRBJ2-5; CDR3 DNA: TGTGCCAGCAGTTTCGAGAAAAAACTAGCGGGAGAAGAGACCCAGTACTTC; CDR3 protein: CASSFEKKLAGEETQYF
D gene: -; V gene: TRBV9; clone size: once; J gene: TRBJ2-1; CDR3 DNA: TGTGCCAGCAGCGCCACGGGACACAACAATGAGCAGTTCTTC; CDR3 protein: CASSATGHNNEQFF
D gene: TRBD1; V gene: TRBV5-6; clone size: -; J gene: TRBJ1-6; CDR3 DNA: TGTGCCAGCAGCTTGGGACAGGGATACAATTCACCCCTCCACTTT; CDR3 protein: CASSLGQGYNSPLHF
D gene: -; V gene: TRBV29-1; clone size: -; J gene: TRBJ1-4; CDR3 DNA: TGCAGCGTTCCTGAGGGAGAAAAACTGTTTTTT; CDR3 protein: CSVPEGEKLFF
D gene: TRBD1; V gene: TRBV12-5; clone size: -; J gene: TRBJ1-3; CDR3 DNA: TGTGCTAGTGGTTTGAATCCGGGACAGCCTGGAAACACCATATATTTT; CDR3 protein: CASGLNPGQPGNTIYF
D gene: TRBD1; V gene: TRBV4-3; clone size: -; J gene: TRBJ2-3; CDR3 DNA: TGCGCCAGCAGCCCAACGCAGGGGGCAGGGGGCACAGATACGCAGTATTTT; CDR3 protein: CASSPTQGAGGTDTQYF
D gene: TRBD1; V gene: TRBV19; clone size: -; J gene: TRBJ1-1; CDR3 DNA: TGTGCCAGTAGTATAGACCAGACAGGGACGAACACTGAAGCTTTCTTT; CDR3 protein: CASSIDQTGTNTEAFF
D gene: -; V gene: TRBV6-5; clone size: -; J gene: TRBJ1-2; CDR3 DNA: TGTGCCAGCAGGATAACAGGGAGTTATGGCTACACCTTC; CDR3 protein: CASRITGSYGYTF
D gene: TRBD2; V gene: TRBV7-2; clone size: -; J gene: TRBJ2-5; CDR3 DNA: TGTGCCAGCAGCCTGTTAGCGGGGGGGCGGGAGACCCAGTACTTC; CDR3 protein: CASSLLAGGRETQYF
D gene: -; V gene: TRBV29-1; clone size: -; J gene: TRBJ1-1; CDR3 DNA: TGCAGCGTTGGGACCGACAGGAACACTGAAGCTTTCTTT; CDR3 protein: CSVGTDRNTEAFF
D gene: -; V gene: TRBV24-1; clone size: once; J gene: TRBJ2-7; CDR3 DNA: TGTGCCACCAGTGAACAGGGCGGAGTCGCCTACGAGCAGTACTTC; CDR3 protein: CATSEQGGVAYEQYF
D gene: -; V gene: TRBV10-3; clone size: -; J gene: TRBJ2-3; CDR3 DNA: TGTGCCATCAAGGGTCTCTCTAGCGACCTCACAGATACGCAGTATTTT; CDR3 protein: CAIKGLSSDLTDTQYF
D gene: -; V gene: TRBV3-1/TRBV3-2; clone size: few; J gene: TRBJ1-2; CDR3 DNA: TGTGCCAGCAGCCAAGTTCAAGGCAGGGACGGGAGATATGGCTACACCTTC; CDR3 protein: CASSQVQGRDGRYGYTF
D gene: -; V gene: TRBV6-5; clone size: -; J gene: TRBJ2-2; CDR3 DNA: TGTGCCATACGCGATGGACTTTTAACCGGGGAGCTGTTTTTT; CDR3 protein: CAIRDGLLTGELFF
D gene: -; V gene: TRBV28; clone size: once; J gene: TRBJ1-5; CDR3 DNA: TGTGCCAGCAGTTTGGTGGACAGAAATCAGCCCCAGCATTTT; CDR3 protein: CASSLVDRNQPQHF
D gene: -; V gene: TRBV23-1; clone size: few; J gene: TRBJ1-1; CDR3 DNA: TGCGCCAGCACCTGGGACAACTGTAACACTGAAGCTTTCTTT; CDR3 protein: CASTWDNCNTEAFF
D gene: TRBD2; V gene: TRBV24-1; clone size: -; J gene: TRBJ2-3; CDR3 DNA: TGTGCCACCAGTGATCCTAGCGGGGGCACAGATACGCAGTATTTT; CDR3 protein: CATSDPSGGTDTQYF
D gene: -; V gene: TRBV7-8; clone size: -; J gene: TRBJ2-3; CDR3 DNA: TGTGCCAGCAGCAAGACAAGGGGTAGCACAGATACGCAGTATTTT; CDR3 protein: CASSKTRGSTDTQYF
D gene: TRBD2; V gene: TRBV23-1; clone size: -; J gene: TRBJ2-3; CDR3 DNA: TGCGCCAGCATCCAGGGGCTAGCGGGCGTAGATACGCAGTATTTT; CDR3 protein: CASIQGLAGVDTQYF
D gene: -; V gene: TRBV29-1; clone size: -; J gene: TRBJ1-2; CDR3 DNA: TGCAGCGTTGAAGATCCCAGATCTAACTATGGCTACACCTTC; CDR3 protein: CSVEDPRSNYGYTF
D gene: -; V gene: TRBV12-3/TRBV12-4; clone size: -; J gene: TRBJ2-2; CDR3 DNA: TGTGCCAGCAGTCCTAGTAGTCGGGAGCTGTTTTTT; CDR3 protein: CASSPSSRELFF
D gene: TRBD1; V gene: TRBV4-3; clone size: -; J gene: TRBJ2-1; CDR3 DNA: TGCGCCAGCAGCCTATCCGACAGGGGGCGTTTTGATGAGCAGTTCTTC; CDR3 protein: CASSLSDRGRFDEQFF